The 17 T cell receptor beta chains in this list originate from one sample, sequenced in a study of vaccination and CD4 T cells after COVID-19. No antigen has been identified for these receptors. Documented treatment: approximately 9-day PBMC culture with coronavirus spike peptide pools or control peptides (ViraFEST assay). Researchers collected the unexposed donor's CD4+ T cells before the COVID-19 pandemic (2011-2018). The Oncomine TCR Beta short-read assay generated sequence data from the DNA of cultured CD4+ T cells. TCRdb called the PCR reads again in MiXCR, with one record for every CDR3 protein. Among more than 4,500 distinct CDR3 sequences listed, 25% to 30% were seen once. Source material: CD4+ T cells from blood, cultured in vitro. Receptor source: a human donor in good health.

This clonotype showed up just a few times. The V gene is TRBV6-1, the J gene TRBJ2-7; TRBD1 matches 7 bases. This CDR3 contains 13 residues. Trimming removed 11 bases from V and 6 bases from J; junction bases left unmatched: 13. Germline V gene lookup returns CDR1 MNHNS and CDR2 SASEGT. This CDR3 reads CAVLQGPGSEQYF. Written as DNA, the CDR3 is TGTGCCGTACTACAGGGGCCAGGTAGCGAGCAGTACTTC.

Only a few counts were recorded for this clonotype. The chain joins TRBV7-2 to TRBJ2-1, with no clear D. The CDR3 consists of 17 residues. CDR1 is SGHTA, CDR2 FQGNSA, per germline. The V end lost 0 bases, the J end lost 6 bases, and 18 bases lay between the germline ends. CDR3 amino acids: CASSLARLTTIRNEQFF. The CDR3 DNA reads as TGTGCCAGCAGCTTAGCGCGTCTCACTACGATACGCAATGAGCAGTTCTTC. The full variable domain, with the rest looked up from reference TRBV7-2 and TRBJ2-1, is GAGVSQSPSNKVTEKGKDVELRCDPISGHTALYWYRQSLGQGLEFLIYFQGNSAPDKSGLPSDRFSAERTGGSVSTLTIQRTQQEDSAVYLCASSLARLTTIRNEQFFGPGTRLTVL.

The CDR3 nucleotides are TGTGCCAGCAGTTACGGATCTTGGCAGCCCCAGCATTTT. Translated, it gives CASSYGSWQPQHF. The chain carries TRBV6-5 and TRBJ1-5; D call uncertain. CDR3 length: 13 amino acids. The germline CDR1 and CDR2 sequences are MNHEY and SVGAGI. V lost 2 bases, J lost 7 bases, and 9 bases lay in between.

The CDR3 DNA follows: TGCAGTGCTGTCTCCGGGACTACTACCACAGATACGCAGTATTTT. Protein: CSAVSGTTTTDTQYF. J is TRBJ2-3 and V is TRBV20-1; 7 bases line up with TRBD2. Germline values: CDR1 DFQATT, CDR2 SNEGSKA (reference sequence). CDR3 size: 15 residues. Germline trimming cut 5 bases from V and 2 bases from J; bases unmatched to any gene: 10.

The CDR3 region has the DNA TGCAGCGTTGATGGGGTTAGCAACGAGCAGTACTTC. Its translation: CSVDGVSNEQYF. The rearrangement joins TRBV29-1 to TRBJ2-7; no clear D. The CDR3 has 12 residues. Germline CDR1 and CDR2: SQVTM and ANQGSEA. Between the trimmed V and J ends, which lost 3 bases and 5 bases, there was a span of 11 bases.

In this sample, this clonotype turned up a few times. V usage is TRBV19 and J usage is TRBJ1-6, with 9 positions matching TRBD1. The CDR3 extends over 13 amino acids. Germline-derived CDR1 and CDR2 are LNHDA and SQIVND (reference sequence). The V gene end was trimmed by 9 bases and the J gene end by 11 bases; junction bases not matched to a gene: 8. The CDR3 sequence is CASSQGAIPPLHF. DNA for the CDR3: TGTGCCAGCTCACAGGGGGCGATCCCACCCCTCCACTTT.

This clonotype was detected a few times. This chain joins TRBV6-1 and TRBJ1-1; no clear D gene. The CDR3 runs to 13 residues. V was shortened by 5 bases and J by 0 bases, with 7 bases between the two germline ends. Germline V lookup: CDR1 MNHNS, CDR2 SASEGT. Here the CDR3 DNA reads TGTGCCAGCAGTCTGGAGGTGAACACTGAAGCTTTCTTT. Its translation is CASSLEVNTEAFF.

DNA of the CDR3: TGTGCCAGCAGTGAATCTTTTCCTGAGCAGTTCTTC. It codes for CASSESFPEQFF. This sequence joins TRBV25-1 and TRBJ2-1; D gene uncertain. Germline V gene sequence: CDR1 MGHDK, CDR2 SYGVNS. V lost 1 base to trimming and J lost 9 bases, with 7 bases between them. CDR3 size: 12 residues.

This clonotype was seen a few times. This rearrangement joins TRBV15 to TRBJ2-1; D unresolved. V lost 0 bases, J lost 8 bases, and 14 bases lay in between. Germline lookup yields CDR1 LNHNV and CDR2 YYDKDF (reference sequence). The CDR3 has 15 residues. CDR3 protein: CATSRDFVDGYEQFF. CDR3 DNA: TGTGCCACCAGCAGAGATTTCGTTGACGGATATGAGCAGTTCTTC.

The chain carries TRBV2 and TRBJ1-1, with D possibly being TRBD1 (6 bases). The germline CDR1 and CDR2 sequences are SNHLY and FYNNEI. The CDR3 sequence is 13 residues long. Trimming removed 6 bases from V and 7 bases from J, with 15 bases in between. This chain's CDR3 is CASSRRGAVEAFF. Here the CDR3 DNA reads TGTGCCAGCAGCCGGAGGGGGGCGGTTGAAGCTTTCTTT.

This clonotype was recorded a few times. This chain links TRBV7-3 with TRBJ1-1, with 7 bases matching TRBD1. V lost 4 bases, J lost 4 bases, and 3 bases stayed unmatched. The V gene's germline CDR1 is SGHTA and CDR2 FQGTGA. The CDR3 sequence is 13 residues long. The CDR3 loop reads CASSSQGGTEAFF. DNA for the CDR3: TGTGCCAGCAGCTCCCAGGGGGGCACTGAAGCTTTCTTT.

Only a few counts were recorded for this clonotype. The chain couples TRBV20-1 to TRBJ2-5; 7 nucleotides line up with TRBD1. Germline loops: CDR1 DFQATT, CDR2 SNEGSKA (reference sequence). V trimming: 5 bases; J trimming: 2 bases; junction bases outside the gene matches: 11. The CDR3 covers 15 residues. CDR3 DNA: TGCAGTGCTCATAACCCCGGGACAGTACAAGAGACCCAGTACTTC. Amino acid sequence: CSAHNPGTVQETQYF.

This clonotype was detected only a few times. The rearrangement links TRBV11-2 to TRBJ1-2; 10 nucleotides align to TRBD1. The germline CDR1 and CDR2 sequences are SGHAT and FQNNGV. V gave up 3 bases and J gave up 7 bases; unmatched junction bases: 2. The CDR3 has 13 amino acids. The CDR3 here is CASSFGQGGGYTF. The CDR3 DNA reads as TGTGCCAGCAGCTTCGGACAGGGGGGTGGCTACACCTTC.

The chain recombines TRBV20-1 with TRBJ2-5, with D tentatively TRBD2 (7 bases). CDR1 and CDR2 (germline): DFQATT, SNEGSKA (reference sequence). Deletions cut 6 bases from V and 4 bases from J, with 12 bases between. The CDR3 sequence is 12 residues long. This chain's CDR3 is CSARGGPETQYF. CDR3 DNA sequence: TGCAGTGCAAGGGGGGGCCCAGAGACCCAGTACTTC.

The chain is built from TRBV6-4 and TRBJ1-5; no reliable D call. Between the trimmed V and J ends, which lost 4 bases and 5 bases, there was a span of 9 bases. The germline V gene encodes CDR1 MRHNA and CDR2 SNTAGT. This CDR3 is 13 amino acids long. The CDR3: CASSVGEDQPQHF. CDR3 coding DNA: TGTGCCAGCAGTGTTGGCGAGGATCAGCCCCAGCATTTT.

By frequency in the sample, this clonotype is medium-sized. The CDR3 spells CASSLRSGGVGYTF. CDR3 in DNA: TGTGCCAGCAGCTTGCGGTCCGGAGGGGTAGGCTACACCTTC. The V and J genes are TRBV7-6 and TRBJ1-2; maybe TRBD1 (5 bases). From germline, CDR1 is SGHVS and CDR2 FNYEAQ. The V end lost 3 bases, the J end lost 8 bases, and 16 bases lay between the germline ends. The CDR3 extends over 14 amino acids.

V is TRBV20-1 and J is TRBJ2-7; 11 bases line up with TRBD2. V lost 6 bases, J lost 6 bases, and 13 bases stayed unmatched. The germline gives CDR1 DFQATT, CDR2 SNEGSKA (reference sequence). The CDR3 is 15 amino acids. The CDR3 nucleotides are TGCAGTGCAAAAAGACCTAGCGGGGGGAGTCGCGAGCAGTACTTC. It yields the protein CSAKRPSGGSREQYF.